This is a list of T cell receptor beta chains from one sample in a study of T-cell reconstitution after alpha-beta-depleted transplantation in children. A single record per CDR3 protein comes from TCRdb applying MiXCR to the PCR reads. The top ten hold about 4.6% of the sample, which has hundreds of thousands of distinct CDR3 sequences, 16% seen once. The material was PBMCs, mostly from graft donor cells, obtained 360 days after TCRalphabeta/CD19-depleted stem cell transplant. These receptors were collected from a male patient younger than 18 who had a stem cell transplant for acute lymphoblastic leukemia, so the T cells may come from the graft donor. Each CDR3 is given with its conserved first and last residue. Fields, in order: clone size, V gene, J gene, D gene, CDR3 protein, CDR3 DNA. The D gene is left open where the match is weak. Only some rows state a clone size, as once, few, many or a class for expanded clones.

few	TRBV10-3	TRBJ1-1	.	CAISDPPGEGANTEAFF	TGTGCCATCAGTGACCCCCCGGGAGAGGGAGCGAACACTGAAGCTTTCTTT
.	TRBV11-3	TRBJ1-2	.	CASSLGGNPGFYGYTF	TGTGCCAGCAGCTTAGGAGGCAACCCGGGCTTCTATGGCTACACCTTC
few	TRBV5-1	TRBJ1-1	.	CASSRGSNPLNTEAFF	TGCGCCAGCAGCCGTGGGAGCAACCCCTTGAACACTGAAGCTTTCTTT
many	TRBV5-1	TRBJ2-6	.	CASSLSRVRDGANVLTF	TGCGCCAGCAGCTTGTCCAGGGTACGAGACGGGGCCAACGTCCTGACTTTC
.	TRBV3-1	TRBJ1-5	.	CASRGQPDQPQHF	TGTGCCAGCCGCGGACAGCCGGATCAGCCCCAGCATTTT
.	TRBV20-1	TRBJ1-1	.	CSAGPGANTEAFF	TGCAGTGCTGGGCCGGGAGCGAACACTGAAGCTTTCTTT
few	TRBV28	TRBJ1-5	.	CASKEGAARSQPQHF	TGTGCCAGCAAGGAAGGGGCCGCGCGTAGTCAGCCCCAGCATTTT
few	TRBV11-1	TRBJ2-2	.	CASSLGGRRNTGELFF	TGTGCCAGCAGCTTAGGTGGTCGTCGAAACACCGGGGAGCTGTTTTTT
.	TRBV7-9	TRBJ2-1	.	CASSIVLGGSYNEQFF	TGTGCCAGCAGCATAGTCCTCGGGGGCTCCTACAATGAGCAGTTCTTC
many	TRBV7-8	TRBJ2-3	.	CASSFTRDTQYF	TGTGCCAGCAGCTTTACGAGGGATACGCAGTATTTT
few	TRBV20-1	TRBJ1-2	.	CSAFLRGNYGYTF	TGCAGTGCTTTCCTCCGGGGCAACTATGGCTACACCTTC
.	TRBV7-8	TRBJ2-5	.	CASSLAPGTSQETQYF	TGTGCCAGCAGCTTAGCACCCGGGACGTCGCAAGAGACCCAGTACTTC
.	TRBV4-2	TRBJ2-5	TRBD2	CASSRGGGQVSASGSWETQYF	TGTGCCAGCAGCCGCGGAGGAGGGCAGGTATCGGCTAGCGGGAGTTGGGAGACCCAGTACTTC
.	TRBV7-9	TRBJ2-3	.	CASSLAENGGSTDTQYF	TGTGCCAGCAGCTTAGCGGAGAATGGCGGGAGCACAGATACGCAGTATTTT
once	TRBV19	TRBJ2-1	TRBD2	CASSRAQRERNEQFF	TGTGCCAGTAGTAGAGCCCAGCGGGAGCGGAATGAGCAGTTCTTC
.	TRBV12-3/TRBV12-4	TRBJ1-1	.	CASSLVGFTMNTEAFF	TGTGCCAGCAGTTTAGTCGGCTTCACTATGAACACTGAAGCTTTCTTT
.	TRBV5-1	TRBJ2-7	.	CASSFVGVEEQYF	TGCGCCAGCAGCTTCGTGGGAGTGGAAGAGCAGTACTTC
few	TRBV6-1	TRBJ2-1	TRBD1	CASSPGTGLFSYNEQFF	TGTGCCAGCAGTCCCGGGACAGGTCTTTTTTCCTACAATGAGCAGTTCTTC
.	TRBV2	TRBJ1-2	.	CASSELVNYGYTF	TGTGCCAGCAGTGAACTGGTTAACTATGGCTACACCTTC
few	TRBV10-3	TRBJ2-3	.	CAIRNGLYTDTQYF	TGTGCCATCAGGAACGGACTTTACACAGATACGCAGTATTTT
few	TRBV5-5	TRBJ2-1	.	CASSLLSSSYNEQFF	TGTGCCAGCAGCTTGTTAAGTAGCTCCTACAATGAGCAGTTCTTC
.	TRBV7-3	TRBJ2-3	.	CASSFRAFTGEGDTDTQYF	TGTGCCAGCAGCTTTAGAGCTTTCACGGGAGAGGGGGACACAGATACGCAGTATTTT
.	TRBV19	TRBJ2-1	TRBD2	CASSIDAGVYEQFF	TGTGCCAGTAGTATAGATGCGGGAGTTTATGAGCAGTTCTTC
few	TRBV5-1	TRBJ2-1	TRBD2	CASSSRGTSGSYNEQFF	TGCGCCAGCAGCTCGAGAGGGACTAGCGGGAGTTACAATGAGCAGTTCTTC
.	TRBV20-1	TRBJ2-7	TRBD1	CSANQGAQNEQYF	TGCAGTGCCAACCAGGGGGCGCAAAACGAGCAGTACTTC
few	TRBV12-3/TRBV12-4	TRBJ1-5	.	CASSLFRAPNQPQHF	TGTGCCAGCAGTTTGTTCCGGGCCCCCAATCAGCCCCAGCATTTT
many	TRBV20-1	TRBJ2-2	TRBD2	CSAGGGTVTGELFF	TGCAGTGCCGGGGGAGGGACCGTCACCGGGGAGCTGTTTTTT
few	TRBV12-5	TRBJ2-7	.	CASGVETGAEQYF	TGTGCTAGTGGCGTTGAGACAGGAGCCGAGCAGTACTTC
few	TRBV12-3/TRBV12-4	TRBJ1-1	.	CASSFRGGRTEAFF	TGTGCCAGCAGTTTTAGGGGGGGCCGCACTGAAGCTTTCTTT
many	TRBV27	TRBJ1-1	.	CASSRGTRNTEAFF	TGTGCCAGCAGTCGAGGGACGCGAAACACTGAAGCTTTCTTT
few	TRBV2	TRBJ1-1	.	CASSEAGLTEAFF	TGTGCCAGCAGTGAAGCGGGGCTCACTGAAGCTTTCTTT
.	TRBV5-1	TRBJ2-4	TRBD1	CASSLISGTGLPKSKNIQYF	TGCGCCAGCAGCTTGATATCCGGGACAGGGCTACCCAAGTCCAAAAACATTCAGTACTTC
.	TRBV18	TRBJ2-3	.	CASSPMQCSDTQYF	TGTGCCAGCTCACCAATGCAGTGTTCAGATACGCAGTATTTT
few	TRBV18	TRBJ2-3	TRBD2	CASSQAGARTDTQYF	TGTGCCAGCTCGCAAGCGGGGGCCCGCACAGATACGCAGTATTTT
few	TRBV5-1	TRBJ2-4	TRBD1	CASSWDRGRGIQYF	TGCGCCAGCAGCTGGGACAGGGGGCGGGGCATTCAGTACTTC
.	TRBV7-9	TRBJ1-1	TRBD1	CASSPKQGAWRTEAFF	TGTGCCAGCAGCCCTAAACAGGGGGCGTGGAGGACTGAAGCTTTCTTT
.	TRBV5-1	TRBJ1-2	TRBD1	CASSLAGTGKGYTF	TGCGCCAGCAGCTTGGCAGGGACAGGGAAAGGCTACACCTTC
few	TRBV7-8	TRBJ2-2	TRBD1	CASTRTGGDTGELFF	TGTGCCAGCACCCGGACAGGGGGCGACACCGGGGAGCTGTTTTTT